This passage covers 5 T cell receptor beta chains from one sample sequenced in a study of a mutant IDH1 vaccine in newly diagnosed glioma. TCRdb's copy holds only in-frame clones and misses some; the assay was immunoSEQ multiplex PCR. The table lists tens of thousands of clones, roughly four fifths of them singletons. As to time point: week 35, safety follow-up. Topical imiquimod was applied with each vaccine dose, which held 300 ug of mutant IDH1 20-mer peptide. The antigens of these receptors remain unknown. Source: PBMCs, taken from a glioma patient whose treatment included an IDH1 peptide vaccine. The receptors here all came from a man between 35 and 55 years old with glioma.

Here the CDR3 DNA reads TGCAGTGCTAGAGGCATCGAGCAGTACTTC. As protein: CSARGIEQYF. The rearrangement joins TRBV20-1 to TRBJ2-7; D unresolved. Germline V gene lookup returns CDR1 DFQATT and CDR2 SNEGSKA (reference sequence). V lost 1 base and J 6 bases, leaving 4 bases between the germline ends. The CDR3 contains 10 residues.

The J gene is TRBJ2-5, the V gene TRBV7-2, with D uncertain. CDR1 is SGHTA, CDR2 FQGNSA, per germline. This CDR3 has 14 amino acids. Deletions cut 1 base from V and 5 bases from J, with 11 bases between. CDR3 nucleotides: TGTGCCAGCAGCTTAGGAAAGGGCAGGGAGACCCAGTACTTC. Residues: CASSLGKGRETQYF.

CDR3 sequence (DNA): TGCGCCAGCAGCTTGATTCTCGCGGGAGGGTCGGGCTCCTACAATGAGCAGTTCTTC. Amino acids: CASSLILAGGSGSYNEQFF. The rearrangement joins TRBV5-1 to TRBJ2-1; 9 nucleotides align to TRBD2. The germline V gene has CDR1 SGHRS and CDR2 YFSETQ. V dropped 1 base and J dropped 0; count of bases not matched to a gene: 11. The CDR3 has 19 amino acids.

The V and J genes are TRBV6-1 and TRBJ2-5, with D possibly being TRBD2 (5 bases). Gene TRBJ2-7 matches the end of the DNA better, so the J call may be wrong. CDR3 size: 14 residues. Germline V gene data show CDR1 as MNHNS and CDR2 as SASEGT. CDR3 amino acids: CASSEIGGGYEQYF. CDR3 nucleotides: TGTGCCAGCAGTGAAATTGGTGGAGGCTACGAGCAGTACTTC.

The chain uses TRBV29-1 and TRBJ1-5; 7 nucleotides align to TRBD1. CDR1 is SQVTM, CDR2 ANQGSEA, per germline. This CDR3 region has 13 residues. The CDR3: CSVRDSLNQPQHF. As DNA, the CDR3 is TGCAGTGTCCGGGACAGTCTCAATCAGCCCCAGCATTTT.